The 20 T cell receptor beta chains reported below all come from one sample, sequenced in a study of human T cells and chemical hapten exposure. TCRdb analysed the RACE reads with MiXCR anew, one entry per CDR3 protein. The table records more than 300,000 distinct CDR3 sequences, 5% to 6.5% of them present only once. As to time point: pre-sensitization, week 0. As for treatment: therapeutic diphenylcyclopropenone sensitization with weekly scalp DPC. Sequenced here: whole blood, sampled in connection with sensitization to the hapten diphenylcyclopropenone (DPC). The receptors stem from a woman aged 45-59 years with alopecia areata. Some clones in this sample may be carry-over from other donors' samples.

This clonotype has a count of ten or more. The gene calls are TRBV28 and TRBJ1-1; the match to TRBD1 covers 9 bases. This CDR3 is built from 16 residues. Unmatched junction bases numbered 12, after V lost 7 bases and J lost 3 bases. The germline V gene encodes CDR1 MDHEN and CDR2 SYDVKM. CDR3 protein: CASKSEQGALYTEAFF. Written as DNA, the CDR3 is TGTGCCAGCAAGTCGGAACAGGGGGCATTGTACACTGAAGCTTTCTTT.

The V gene is TRBV6-5, the J gene TRBJ2-1; 9 bases match TRBD2. Trimming cost V 0 bases and J 4 bases; bases outside gene matches: 4. Germline CDR1 and CDR2: MNHEY and SVGAGI. This CDR3 has 16 amino acids. The CDR3 DNA reads TGTGCCAGCAGTTACTCCGCGGGGGGGTTATACAATGAGCAGTTCTTC. Amino acid sequence: CASSYSAGGLYNEQFF.

V gene TRBV6-2 or TRBV6-3 combines with J gene TRBJ2-7; D is uncertain. CDR3 size: 15 residues. V gave up 5 bases and J gave up 0 bases, with 14 bases separating them. The germline V gene has CDR1 MNHEY and CDR2 SVGEGT. The CDR3 spells CASSKYPADSYEQYF. The CDR3 DNA reads TGTGCCAGCAGTAAATACCCGGCGGACTCCTACGAGCAGTACTTC.

This clonotype has ten or more counts. Lacking the conserved final phenylalanine or tryptophan, this CDR3 likely reflects a read error. No DNA is shown, since the ends of the CDR3 on it are uncertain; the CDR3 is the one TCRdb lists. The CDR3 spells CSVEDDVTPTL. J is TRBJ1-1 and V is TRBV29-1. The CDR3 length equals 11 residues, ends included. CDR1 and CDR2 from the germline V gene are SQVTM and ANQGSEA.

This clonotype turned up a few times. The chain uses TRBV4-1 and TRBJ1-6; 7 bases are shared with TRBD1. In germline, CDR1 is MGHRA, CDR2 YSYEKL. This CDR3 is 15 amino acids long. With 7 bases clipped from V and 7 bases from J, the junction kept 10 bases outside the gene matches. The CDR3: CASTWDSLGNSPLHF. CDR3 nucleotide sequence: TGCGCCAGCACCTGGGACAGCCTGGGAAATTCACCCCTCCACTTT.

This clonotype turned up a few times. The chain links TRBV12-5 to TRBJ1-1; no firm D call. The CDR3 is made up of 13 amino acids. The germline V gene encodes CDR1 LGHNT and CDR2 FRNRAP. Trimming took off 3 bases at V and 2 bases at J, with 7 bases between the two ends. CDR3 nucleotides: TGTGCTAGTGGTTTTAACCTTAACACTGAAGCTTTCTTT. This sequence encodes CASGFNLNTEAFF.

The chain has TRBV12-3 or TRBV12-4 and TRBJ1-1; D gene ambiguous. The V end lost 5 bases, the J end lost 0 bases, and 13 bases lay between the germline ends. This CDR3 spans 15 amino acids. The CDR3 is CASSPNGIMNTEAFF. CDR3 coding DNA: TGTGCCAGCAGTCCTAACGGGATCATGAACACTGAAGCTTTCTTT.

This clonotype was counted at least ten times. V is TRBV4-2 and J is TRBJ2-3; a possible D gene is TRBD2 (5 bases). This CDR3 contains 15 residues. CDR1 LGHNA and CDR2 YNFKEQ come from the germline V gene. With 3 bases removed from V and 6 bases from J, the gap between germline ends came to 16 bases. The DNA for the CDR3 is TGTGCCAGCAGCCAGACGGCGCAGGAGGATGATACGCAGTATTTT. It codes for CASSQTAQEDDTQYF.

Points on this clonotype: Germline is not matched at one junction end, which may reflect a read error. The chain carries TRBV5-1 and TRBJ2-3; TRBD2 aligns across 7 bases. CDR3 length: 15 residues. Germline assignment: CDR1 SGHRS and CDR2 YFSETQ. This CDR3 is CASSYSGGGTDTRYF. Here the CDR3 DNA reads TGCGCCAGCAGCTATTCGGGAGGCGGCACAGATACGCGGTATTTT. The complete variable domain, with remaining parts taken from reference TRBV5-1 and TRBJ2-3, reads KAGVTQTPRYLIKTRGQQVTLSCSPISGHRSVSWYQQTPGQGLQFLFEYFSETQRNKGNFPGRFSGRQFSNSRSEMNVSTLELGDSALYLCASSYSGGGTDTRYFGPGTRLTVL.

There are many counts of this clonotype. The chain is built from TRBV9 and TRBJ1-1; D may be TRBD1 (5 bases). Trimming left V 7 bases short and J 3 bases short, with 10 bases between. Germline CDR1 reads SGDLS; CDR2 reads YYNGEE. The CDR3 runs to 12 residues. The CDR3: CASGGVYTEAFF. In nucleotides, the CDR3 is TGTGCCAGCGGAGGGGTTTACACTGAAGCTTTCTTT.

There are a few counts of this clonotype. V is TRBV20-1 and J is TRBJ1-6; D gene unclear. The germline CDR1 and CDR2 sequences are DFQATT and SNEGSKA (reference sequence). The CDR3 totals 13 residues. The ends were cut back, 8 bases at V and 4 bases at J, with 12 bases in the middle. Here the CDR3 DNA reads TGCAGTCAGAGTGGAGGTTATAATTCACCCCTCCACTTT. Amino acid sequence: CSQSGGYNSPLHF.

This clonotype showed up many times. The J gene is TRBJ2-1, the V gene TRBV4-1; D is perhaps TRBD2 (6 bases). V lost 2 bases and J 0 bases, leaving 14 bases between the germline ends. CDR3 length: 17 residues. Germline lookup yields CDR1 MGHRA and CDR2 YSYEKL. CDR3 DNA: TGCGCCAGCAGCCAACTAGCGTCGAAGGGCTCCTACAATGAGCAGTTCTTC. As protein: CASSQLASKGSYNEQFF.

The table lists this clonotype with many counts. V is TRBV28 and J is TRBJ2-3; perhaps TRBD2 as D (5 bases). Trimming removed 3 bases at V and 2 bases at J, with 15 bases between. CDR1 MDHEN and CDR2 SYDVKM come from the germline V gene. The CDR3 consists of 16 residues. The CDR3 DNA reads as TGTGCCAGCAGTTTTAGCAGGCTAGCCACCACAGATACGCAGTATTTT. Amino acids: CASSFSRLATTDTQYF.

This clonotype was observed many times. The genes are TRBV4-2 and TRBJ2-1; TRBD2 matches at 10 bases. Germline CDR1 is LGHNA and CDR2 is YNFKEQ. V shed 1 base, J shed 7 bases, and the junction held 4 bases outside the gene matches. The CDR3 extends over 15 amino acids. CDR3 protein: CASSQATAGGNEQFF. The CDR3 DNA follows: TGTGCCAGCAGCCAAGCAACAGCGGGAGGGAATGAGCAGTTCTTC.

This clonotype occurred many times. The rearrangement joins TRBV11-2 to TRBJ2-3, with D uncertain. Trimming shortened V by 0 bases and J by 8 bases, and 9 bases separated the two germline ends. This CDR3 spans 13 amino acids. Germline loops: CDR1 SGHAT, CDR2 FQNNGV. CDR3 residues: CASSLESLATQYF. The CDR3 coding sequence is TGTGCCAGCAGCTTAGAAAGTTTGGCTACGCAGTATTTT. Drawing the rest from reference TRBV11-2 and TRBJ2-3, the complete variable domain is EAGVAQSPRYKIIEKRQSVAFWCNPISGHATLYWYQQILGQGPKLLIQFQNNGVVDDSQLPKDRFSAERLKGVDSTLKIQPAKLEDSAVYLCASSLESLATQYFGPGTRLTVL.

This clonotype was seen more than once but under ten times. The rearrangement joins TRBV6-6 to TRBJ1-6; D unresolved. The CDR3 has 13 amino acids. Germline CDR1 is MNHNY and CDR2 is SVGAGI (reference sequence). Trimming cost V 7 bases and J 7 bases, with 11 bases left between them. Here the CDR3 DNA reads TGTGCCAGCATATCAGAATTGAATTCACCCCTCCACTTT. Translating it yields CASISELNSPLHF.

This clonotype was detected only a few times. The rearrangement joins TRBV20-1 to TRBJ2-3, with 7 positions matching TRBD2. The CDR3 contains 15 residues. Trimming cost V 6 bases and J 0 bases; bases outside gene matches: 9. The germline V gene has CDR1 DFQATT and CDR2 SNEGSKA (reference sequence). Here the CDR3 reads CSAPLAVFSTDTQYF. In DNA, the CDR3 is TGCAGTGCCCCTCTAGCGGTCTTTAGCACAGATACGCAGTATTTT.

This clonotype was seen a handful of times. This rearrangement joins TRBV7-9 to TRBJ2-3; possibly TRBD1 or TRBD2 for D (5 bases each). The CDR3 has 16 amino acids. V was trimmed by 5 bases and J by 4 bases, leaving 19 bases between them. From germline, CDR1 is SEHNR and CDR2 FQNEAQ (reference sequence). The CDR3 loop is CASSPEGQIRPDTQYF. CDR3 nucleotide sequence: TGTGCCAGCAGCCCCGAGGGGCAGATCAGACCAGATACGCAGTATTTT.

This clonotype was observed many times. The chain joins TRBV6-5 to TRBJ2-5, with D possibly being TRBD2 (6 bases). This CDR3 has 13 amino acids. Germline V lookup: CDR1 MNHEY, CDR2 SVGAGI. Trimming took off 2 bases at V and 5 bases at J, with 9 bases between the two ends. The CDR3 reads CASSYAGLETQYF. The DNA of the CDR3 is TGTGCCAGCAGTTACGCGGGGCTCGAGACCCAGTACTTC.

This clonotype has a count of ten or more. The gene calls are TRBV6-1 and TRBJ1-1; D call uncertain. The germline V and J ends were trimmed by 3 bases and 5 bases, with 7 bases remaining between them. From germline, CDR1 is MNHNS and CDR2 SASEGT. The CDR3 is made up of 12 amino acids. CDR3 sequence: CASSERVTEAFF. In nucleotides, the CDR3 is TGTGCCAGCAGTGAGAGGGTAACTGAAGCTTTCTTT.